A selection of T cell receptor beta chains follows, all from one sample in a study of control samples from healthy donors and cancer patients. Clones were read by immunoSEQ multiplex PCR, and TCRdb kept only the in-frame ones, dropping some. Seen here are 150,000 to 200,000 clones, 90% observed once, and the top ten hold 1.2% to 1.5%. Sequencing was done on a sample of blood. These receptor sequences come from a woman in her 50s in good health. Each CDR3 is given with its conserved first and last residue. A D gene is named only where the DNA matches it firmly. Not every row has a clone size; where given, it reads once, few, many or a size class.

J gene,clone size,V gene,D gene,CDR3 protein,CDR3 DNA
TRBJ1-6,-,TRBV30,-,CAWSVQKSYNSPLHF,TGTGCCTGGAGTGTACAGAAGTCCTATAATTCACCCCTCCACTTT
TRBJ1-2,-,TRBV5-4,-,CASSLDSYLPYRYTF,TGTGCCAGCAGCCTGGACAGCTACCTCCCTTATCGCTACACCTTC
TRBJ2-7,-,TRBV28,-,CASSPARYEQYF,TGTGCCAGCAGTCCGGCGCGATACGAGCAGTACTTC
TRBJ2-7,once,TRBV29-1,TRBD1,CSVGTGGGEQYF,TGCAGCGTGGGGACAGGGGGCGGCGAGCAGTACTTC
TRBJ1-1,-,TRBV28,TRBD1,CASSLWDLGQARGKAFF,TGTGCCAGCAGTTTATGGGATCTTGGACAGGCCCGCGGGAAAGCTTTCTTT
TRBJ2-3,-,TRBV3-1/TRBV3-2,-,CASSKTGATDTQYF,TGTGCCAGCAGCAAAACGGGGGCCACAGATACGCAGTATTTT
TRBJ2-5,-,TRBV28,TRBD2,CASSLGGSGKTQYF,TGTGCCAGCAGTTTAGGCGGGAGTGGGAAGACCCAGTACTTC
TRBJ1-1,-,TRBV28,-,CASVGGPGAEAFF,TGTGCCAGCGTGGGGGGGCCCGGGGCTGAAGCTTTCTTT
TRBJ2-7,-,TRBV6-5,TRBD1,CASRLQGAHEQYF,TGTGCCAGCAGACTACAGGGGGCCCACGAGCAGTACTTC
TRBJ1-6,-,TRBV20-1,-,CSAHSGTPLHF,TGCAGTGCCCATTCAGGGACACCCCTCCACTTT
TRBJ2-1,once,TRBV19,TRBD2,CASSIDLAGGPDEQFF,TGTGCCAGTAGTATAGATCTTGCGGGAGGGCCGGATGAGCAGTTCTTC